This TCR beta chain came from a study of T cell repertoires in cytomegalovirus infection. In the study overall: An indication of both CMV infection and matching HLA type came from public TCR beta signatures. Whole-study results and caveats: Carriers of CMV and the relevant HLA type were discriminated by public TCR beta frequency. CMV-specific HLA-C-restricted TCR beta clonotypes dominated the ex vivo response.

From germline, CDR1 is SGHVS and CDR2 FQNEAQ. The length of the CDR3 is 13 residues. The junction had 5 bases not matched to a gene; V was cut back by 5 bases and J by 6 bases. On this clonotype: Its antigen is currently unknown.

TCRdb passed the reads through MiXCR, listing each CDR3 protein once. This sample yields 150,000 to 200,000 distinct CDR3 sequences, of which around 14% are seen a single time; 20% to 30% belongs to the top ten. The receptor comes from a human donor in good health (CMV status not recorded). Some clones in this sample may be carry-over from other donors' samples. The chain carries TRBV7-8 and TRBJ2-7, with TRBD1 matching 9 bases. The sample consisted of PBMCs. The CDR3, as DNA: TGTGCCAGCAGCCAGGACAGGGGAGGCGAGCAGTACTTC. Its protein is CASSQDRGGEQYF.